These 25 T cell receptor beta chains originate from one sample sequenced in a study of breast tumors, draining lymph nodes, adjacent tissues. TCRdb ran MiXCR on the multiplex PCR reads and lists one entry per CDR3 protein. The sample lists roughly 11,000 distinct CDR3 sequences, 53% occurring once. Sequenced material: breast tumor tissue. These receptors were collected from a female donor with breast cancer. Some clones in this sample may be carry-over from other donors' samples.

J is TRBJ2-7 and V is TRBV5-1; a possible D gene is TRBD1 (6 bases). This CDR3 contains 13 residues. Germline V CDR1 and CDR2: SGHRS, YFSETQ. The CDR3 DNA reads as TGTGCCAGCAGTCCGGGACATTCCTACGAGCAGTACGTC. It yields the protein CASSPGHSYEQYV.

Only a few counts were recorded for this clonotype. This chain connects TRBV4-1 to TRBJ2-5, with unresolved D. The CDR3 has 15 residues. CDR1 and CDR2 from the germline V gene are MGHRA and YSYEKL. V was clipped by 4 bases and J by 1 base, with 13 bases between them. CDR3 in amino acids: CASSPPPVFQETQYF. The CDR3 DNA follows: TGCGCCAGCAGCCCCCCCCCCGTATTCCAAGAGACCCAGTACTTC.

The rearrangement uses TRBV19 and TRBJ2-7, with D unclear. This CDR3 has 13 residues. The germline V and J ends were trimmed by 4 bases and 0 bases, with 7 bases remaining between them. The V gene's germline CDR1 is LNHDA and CDR2 SQIVND (reference sequence). Written as DNA, the CDR3 is TGTGCCAGTAGTAAAATCGACTCCTACGAGCAGTACTTC. As protein: CASSKIDSYEQYF.

The J gene is TRBJ2-3, the V gene TRBV20-1, with 9 bases identical to TRBD2. Trimming removed 3 bases from V and 0 bases from J; junction bases left unmatched: 13. This CDR3 is 18 amino acids long. CDR1 and CDR2 (germline): DFQATT, SNEGSKA (reference sequence). The CDR3 reads CSASVGLAGGWSTDTQYF. The CDR3 bases are TGCAGTGCTAGCGTCGGGTTGGCGGGAGGGTGGAGCACAGATACGCAGTATTTT.

This clonotype was seen at least ten times. The chain has TRBV19 and TRBJ1-2; tentative D call: TRBD1 (6 bases). The CDR3 loop spans 14 amino acids. Germline V lookup: CDR1 LNHDA, CDR2 SQIVND (reference sequence). Trimming took off 8 bases at V and 4 bases at J, with 17 bases between the two ends. CDR3 coding DNA: TGTGCCAGTGCCCTTTCCAGGGGCGGCTATGGCTACACCTTC. It is translated as CASALSRGGYGYTF. Variable domain in full (rest from reference TRBV19 and TRBJ1-2): DGGITQSPKYLFRKEGQNVTLSCEQNLNHDAMYWYRQDPGQGLRLIYYSQIVNDFQKGDIAEGYSVSREKKESFPLTVTSAQKNPTAFYLCASALSRGGYGYTFGSGTRLTVV.

CDR3 nucleotides: TGCAGCGTTATACAGGGGGCGACGTATGGCTACACCTTC. Amino acid sequence: CSVIQGATYGYTF. V gene TRBV29-1 combines with J gene TRBJ1-2; TRBD1 matches at 9 bases. The junction had 6 bases not matched to a gene; V was cut back by 5 bases and J by 5 bases. Germline V gene lookup returns CDR1 SQVTM and CDR2 ANQGSEA. The CDR3 totals 13 residues.

This clonotype is large (0.1 to 1%) in the sample. The chain recombines TRBV20-1 with TRBJ2-7, with 7 bases identical to TRBD1. CDR1 and CDR2 (germline): DFQATT, SNEGSKA (reference sequence). Losses at the gene ends were 3 bases for V and 3 bases for J; bases not matched to a gene: 5. The CDR3 covers 13 residues. The CDR3 region is CSARDRSNYEQYV. The CDR3 region has the DNA TGCAGTGCTAGGGACAGGTCGAACTACGAGCAGTACGTC.

The chain uses TRBV19 and TRBJ2-3, with unresolved D. This CDR3 has 14 amino acids. Per germline, CDR1 LNHDA and CDR2 SQIVND (reference sequence). Trimming took 7 bases from V and 0 from J, leaving 11 bases between them. The CDR3 DNA reads TGTGCCAGTAAAAGGGTGGCTAGCACAGATACGCAGTATTTT. Encoded protein: CASKRVASTDTQYF.

This chain joins TRBV6-2 or TRBV6-3 and TRBJ1-2, with a tentative D call TRBD1 (6 bases). The V gene's germline CDR1 is MNHEY and CDR2 SVGEGT. Trimming left V 10 bases short and J 1 base short, with 13 bases between. This CDR3 has 13 residues. The CDR3 sequence is CAISGGYNYGYTF. In nucleotides, the CDR3 is TGTGCCATCTCCGGGGGCTATAACTATGGCTACACCTTC.

The genes are TRBV11-3 and TRBJ2-7, with 7 bases matching TRBD1. Germline CDR1 reads SGHNT; CDR2 reads YENEEA. This CDR3 is 16 amino acids long. V gave up 1 base and J gave up 6 bases; unmatched junction bases: 12. CDR3 in amino acids: CASSLGGATGASEQYV. The CDR3 DNA follows: TGTGCCAGCAGCTTAGGAGGGGCCACAGGGGCCTCCGAGCAGTACGTC.

This chain joins TRBV15 and TRBJ1-5, with no clear D. The CDR3 contains 11 residues. V was clipped by 8 bases and J by 0 bases, with 2 bases between them. Germline V lookup: CDR1 LNHNV, CDR2 YYDKDF (reference sequence). Here the CDR3 reads CATGSNQPQHF. The DNA of the CDR3 is TGTGCCACCGGTAGCAATCAGCCCCAGCATTTT.

V usage is TRBV24-1 and J usage is TRBJ2-1, with no clear D. The CDR3 is made up of 12 amino acids. Trimming shortened V by 2 bases and J by 10 bases, and 8 bases separated the two germline ends. Germline V gene sequence: CDR1 KGHDR, CDR2 SFDVKD. The CDR3 DNA follows: TGTGCCACCAGTGATTATACCCTAGAGCAGTTCTTC. Its translation: CATSDYTLEQFF.

The chain is built from TRBV12-3 or TRBV12-4 and TRBJ2-7; 9 bases map to TRBD1. The V gene end was trimmed by 6 bases and the J gene end by 1 base; junction bases not matched to a gene: 4. CDR3 length equals 14 residues. The CDR3 sequence is CASRGGQGSYEQYF. CDR3 nucleotides: TGTGCCAGCAGGGGTGGACAGGGGTCCTACGAGCAGTACTTC.

The chain uses TRBV6-1 and TRBJ2-3; 8 bases match TRBD1. The V and J ends lost 5 bases and 5 bases, in that order; junction bases with no gene match: 6. The CDR3 is 14 residues long. Germline V gene data show CDR1 as MNHNS and CDR2 as SASEGT. The CDR3 region has the DNA TGTGCCAGCAGTATAGGACAGGGAGGAGATACGCAGTATTTT. Protein: CASSIGQGGDTQYF.

The chain uses TRBV7-3 and TRBJ2-2; D is perhaps TRBD1 or TRBD2 (5 bases each). The CDR3 totals 14 residues. Germline CDR1 and CDR2: SGHTA and FQGTGA. V gave up 2 bases and J gave up 7 bases, with 11 bases separating them. The CDR3 protein is CASSLWQGDGELFF. The CDR3 DNA follows: TGTGCCAGCAGCTTATGGCAGGGAGACGGGGAGCTGTTTTTT. The full variable domain, its missing parts supplied by reference TRBV7-3 and TRBJ2-2, is GAGVSQTPSNKVTEKGKYVELRCDPISGHTALYWYRQSLGQGPEFLIYFQGTGAADDSGLPNDRFFAVRPEGSVSTLKIQRTERGDSAVYLCASSLWQGDGELFFGEGSRLTVL.

This clonotype came up many times. The J gene is TRBJ1-2, the V gene TRBV3-1; unclear D gene. This CDR3 comprises 13 residues. Germline V gene sequence: CDR1 LGHDT, CDR2 YNNKEL (reference sequence). V dropped 1 base and J dropped 3 bases, with 6 bases sitting between them. This CDR3 reads CASSQAGDYGYTF. CDR3 nucleotides: TGTGCCAGCAGCCAAGCAGGAGACTATGGCTACACCTTC.

This clonotype was seen more than once but under ten times. The chain recombines TRBV10-3 with TRBJ2-1; the D is unclear. This CDR3 spans 15 amino acids. Germline V gene lookup returns CDR1 ENHRY and CDR2 SYGVKD. V gave up 9 bases and J gave up 5 bases, with 20 bases separating them. For the CDR3, the DNA is TGTGCCATGGCGACTGTAGCAACTTCCCACAATGAGCAGTTCTTC. Translated: CAMATVATSHNEQFF.

The chain is built from TRBV9 and TRBJ2-5, with D unresolved. Germline V gene data show CDR1 as SGDLS and CDR2 as YYNGEE. V was pared by 0 bases and J by 4 bases, with 1 base between. The CDR3 is 11 residues long. CDR3 protein: CASSVAETQYF. In nucleotides, the CDR3 is TGTGCCAGCAGCGTAGCAGAGACCCAGTACTTC.

The J gene is TRBJ2-5, the V gene TRBV20-1; D might be TRBD1 (6 bases). The V gene lost 5 bases and the J gene lost 4 bases, with 20 bases spanning the gap. The CDR3 extends over 15 amino acids. Per germline, CDR1 DFQATT and CDR2 SNEGSKA (reference sequence). The CDR3 spells CSASGHRAVAETQYF. CDR3 in DNA: TGCAGTGCTTCGGGACATCGGGCGGTGGCAGAGACCCAGTACTTC.

This clonotype was seen once. The chain joins TRBV2 to TRBJ1-4; no clear D. The CDR3 sequence is 16 residues long. Germline V gene sequence: CDR1 SNHLY, CDR2 FYNNEI. V was pared by 10 bases and J by 15 bases, with 33 bases between. The DNA of the CDR3 is TGTGCCACTACAGCATGGGATCGGGCCCGACCTCAAGGAATGTTTTTT. Its protein is CATTAWDRARPQGMFF.

Judged by abundance, this clonotype is medium-sized (0.01 to 0.1%). This sequence may be a read error, since a much larger clone differs from it by one base. The V call is TRBV15, the J call TRBJ2-1; TRBD2 matches at 8 bases. Germline values: CDR1 LNHNV, CDR2 YYDKDF (reference sequence). This CDR3 is built from 16 residues. The V gene end was trimmed by 0 bases and the J gene end by 7 bases; junction bases not matched to a gene: 8. For the CDR3, the DNA is TGTGCCACCAGCAGAGATGTAACGGGGGGGCGGAATGAGCAGTTCTTC. It is translated as CATSRDVTGGRNEQFF.

Concerning this clonotype: Germline and junction disagree at one end, which may indicate a read error. The chain carries TRBV7-2 and TRBJ2-3; 14 bases are shared with TRBD2. Per germline, CDR1 SGHTA and CDR2 FQGNSA. The CDR3 totals 16 residues. Here the CDR3 DNA reads TGTGCCGGCAGTCGACTAGCGGGGGGGGATATAGATACGCAGTATTTT. Translated, it gives CAGSRLAGGDIDTQYF.

This chain uses TRBV2 with TRBJ2-7; no firm D call. The CDR3 totals 11 residues. Germline V gives CDR1 SNHLY, CDR2 FYNNEI. Trimming took 3 bases from V and 5 from J, leaving 5 bases between them. CDR3 sequence reads: CASSEGNEQYF. For the CDR3, the DNA is TGTGCCAGCAGTGAGGGGAACGAGCAGTACTTC.

The V call is TRBV20-1, the J call TRBJ1-4; 12 nucleotides align to TRBD1. V lost 6 bases and J lost 8; bases outside the gene matches: 4. This CDR3 has 13 amino acids. In germline, CDR1 is DFQATT, CDR2 SNEGSKA (reference sequence). CDR3: CSAGQGAEEKLFF. In DNA, the CDR3 is TGCAGTGCGGGACAGGGGGCAGAGGAAAAACTGTTTTTT.

The rearrangement uses TRBV11-3 and TRBJ2-1, with D tentatively TRBD2 (6 bases). The V gene's germline CDR1 is SGHNT and CDR2 YENEEA. There are 15 residues in the CDR3. V shed 5 bases and J shed 7 bases, with 18 bases lying between them. CDR3 DNA: TGTGCCAGCAGCCCCCAGTCCGGGAGTCAAAATGAGCAGTTCTTC. Amino acid sequence: CASSPQSGSQNEQFF.